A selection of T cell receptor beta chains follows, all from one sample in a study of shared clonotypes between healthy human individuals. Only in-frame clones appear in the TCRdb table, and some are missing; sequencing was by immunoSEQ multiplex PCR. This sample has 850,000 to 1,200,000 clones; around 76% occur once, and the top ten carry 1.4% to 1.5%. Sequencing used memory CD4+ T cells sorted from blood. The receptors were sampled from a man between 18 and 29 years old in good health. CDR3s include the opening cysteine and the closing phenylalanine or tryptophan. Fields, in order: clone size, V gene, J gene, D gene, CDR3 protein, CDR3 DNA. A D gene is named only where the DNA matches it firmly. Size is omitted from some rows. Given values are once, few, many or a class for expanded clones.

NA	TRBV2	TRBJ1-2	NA	CASREPGHADGYTF	TGTGCCAGCAGGGAACCGGGACATGCAGATGGCTACACCTTC
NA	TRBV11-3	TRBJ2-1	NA	CASSPPKNVIYNEQFF	TGTGCCAGCAGCCCCCCGAAGAACGTCATCTACAATGAGCAGTTCTTC
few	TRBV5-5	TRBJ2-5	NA	CASSDYKRDRETQYF	TGTGCCAGCAGCGACTACAAGCGGGACAGAGAGACCCAGTACTTC
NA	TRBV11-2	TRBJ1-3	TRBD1	CASSSRTGGNTIYF	TGTGCCAGCAGCTCCCGGACAGGCGGAAACACCATATATTTT
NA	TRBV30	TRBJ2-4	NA	CAWSVPGRWKYF	TGTGCCTGGAGTGTACCTGGGAGGTGGAAGTACTTC
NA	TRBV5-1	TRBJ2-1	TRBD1	CASSLEGQGVDEQFF	TGCGCCAGCAGCTTGGAAGGACAGGGGGTCGATGAGCAGTTCTTC
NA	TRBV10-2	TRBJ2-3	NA	CASSEWRMDTQYF	TGCGCCAGCAGTGAGTGGCGAATGGATACGCAGTATTTT
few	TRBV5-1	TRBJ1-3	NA	CASSLEWSRNTIYF	TGCGCCAGCAGCTTGGAGTGGTCTCGAAACACCATATATTTT
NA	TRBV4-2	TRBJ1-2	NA	CASSPFPGTSAGYTF	TGTGCCAGCAGCCCTTTTCCAGGGACCTCCGCTGGCTACACCTTC
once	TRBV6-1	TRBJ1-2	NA	CASIRGGLGRGYTF	TGTGCCAGCATTAGAGGAGGGTTGGGGCGCGGCTACACCTTC
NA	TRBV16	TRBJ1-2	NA	CASSQSGNLGYGYTF	TGTGCCAGCAGCCAATCGGGGAATCTGGGCTATGGCTACACCTTC
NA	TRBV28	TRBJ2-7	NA	CASSRITGTQAYEQYF	TGTGCCAGCAGTCGTATAACCGGGACCCAAGCCTACGAGCAGTACTTC
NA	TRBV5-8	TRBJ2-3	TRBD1	CASSLRTGRADTQYF	TGTGCCAGCAGCTTGAGGACAGGGCGGGCAGATACGCAGTATTTT
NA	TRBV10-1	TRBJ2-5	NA	CASSPGTETQYF	TGCGCCAGCAGCCCAGGGACAGAGACCCAGTACTTC
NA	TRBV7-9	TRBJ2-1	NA	CASSFGSVSYNEQFF	TGTGCCAGCAGCTTCGGCTCCGTCTCCTACAATGAGCAGTTCTTC
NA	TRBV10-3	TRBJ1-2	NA	CAISEAIYYGYTF	TGTGCCATCAGTGAGGCCATTTACTATGGCTACACCTTC
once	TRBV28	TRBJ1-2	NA	CATIPGTTLFGYTF	TGTGCCACCATCCCCGGGACGACGTTATTTGGCTACACCTTC
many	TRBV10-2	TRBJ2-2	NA	CATQGPGELFF	TGCGCCACTCAGGGCCCCGGGGAGCTGTTTTTT
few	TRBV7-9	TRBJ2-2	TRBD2	CASSLRSGLAGFTGELFF	TGTGCCAGCAGCTTAAGATCGGGACTAGCGGGGTTTACCGGGGAGCTGTTTTTT
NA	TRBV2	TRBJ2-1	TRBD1	CASSAGTGYEQFF	TGTGCCAGCAGCGCCGGGACAGGGTATGAGCAGTTCTTC
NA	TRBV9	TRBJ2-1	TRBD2	CASSPRRGGFDEQFF	TGTGCCAGCAGCCCCCGACGGGGGGGCTTCGATGAGCAGTTCTTC
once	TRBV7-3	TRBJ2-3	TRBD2	CASSERGGSSTDTQYF	TGTGCCAGCAGCGAACGCGGGGGATCTAGCACAGATACGCAGTATTTT